Below are 23 T cell receptor beta chains sequenced from a single sample in a study of Graves' ophthalmopathy and Graves' hyperthyroidism. RNA transcripts provided the template for amplifying TCR beta CDR3 regions. HTBI primers were employed in first-round RT-PCR, then a second-round multiplex PCR followed. MiXCR, run by TCRdb on the multiplex PCR reads, gives a single entry per CDR3 protein. The sample records 200,000 to 250,000 distinct CDR3 sequences, roughly 21% being singletons. Sequencing used peripheral blood. These receptors came from a woman in her forties or fifties with Graves' ophthalmopathy.

This clonotype occurred many times. The genes are TRBV20-1 and TRBJ2-7; the match to TRBD1 covers 7 bases. The CDR3 length is 15 residues. The V gene's germline CDR1 is DFQATT and CDR2 SNEGSKA (reference sequence). The CDR3 DNA is TGCAGCGCATGGGGAACAGGGGCCGAAGGTTACGAGCAGTACTTC. This gives the protein CSAWGTGAEGYEQYF.

This clonotype was recorded at least ten times. The chain employs TRBV27 and TRBJ2-7; 8 bases line up with TRBD2. Unmatched junction bases numbered 11, after V lost 8 bases and J lost 2 bases. From germline, CDR1 is MNHEY and CDR2 SMNVEV (reference sequence). The CDR3 totals 15 residues. CDR3 in amino acids: CASYSGQAGAYEQYF. CDR3 bases: TGTGCCAGCTATTCTGGGCAAGCGGGAGCCTACGAGCAGTACTTC.

This clonotype was found many times. This chain uses TRBV30 with TRBJ2-7; 9 bases match TRBD2. The V segment lost 2 bases and the J segment 2 bases; nucleotides outside the gene matches: 7. The CDR3 is 15 amino acids. The germline V gene has CDR1 GTSNPN and CDR2 SVGIG (reference sequence). The CDR3 DNA reads as TGTGCCTGGAGTAGGTCGGCTAGCGGGGCCTACGAGCAGTACTTC. Translation gives CAWSRSASGAYEQYF. The full variable domain, in which reference TRBV30 and TRBJ2-7 provide the parts outside the CDR3, is SQTIHQWPATLVQPVGSPLSLECTVEGTSNPNLYWYRQAAGRGLQLLFYSVGIGQISSEVPQNLSASRPQDRQFILSSKKLLLSDSGFYLCAWSRSASGAYEQYFGPGTRLTVT.

The rearrangement joins TRBV13 to TRBJ2-7; TRBD2 agrees at 14 bases. This CDR3 region has 16 residues. Germline loops: CDR1 PRHDT, CDR2 FYEKMQ (reference sequence). V shed 6 bases and J 2 bases; nucleotides not matched to a gene: 6. CDR3 coding DNA: TGTGCCAGCAGTAACCTGACTAGCGGGAGGGCCTACGAGCAGTACTTC. Its translation: CASSNLTSGRAYEQYF.

The V call is TRBV27, the J call TRBJ1-4; D possibly corresponds to TRBD1 (6 bases). This CDR3 contains 14 residues. Germline V gene lookup returns CDR1 MNHEY and CDR2 SMNVEV (reference sequence). V gave up 2 bases and J gave up 7 bases, with 11 bases separating them. The chain's CDR3 is CASSLLQGGEKLFF. As DNA, the CDR3 is TGTGCCAGCAGTTTACTACAGGGCGGTGAAAAACTGTTTTTT.

The gene calls are TRBV6-2 or TRBV6-3 and TRBJ2-6; 12 nucleotides agree with TRBD1. The CDR3 covers 20 residues. V gave up 8 bases and J gave up 2 bases; unmatched junction bases: 16. Germline values: CDR1 MNHEY, CDR2 SVGEGT. CDR3 residues: CASSQSPRDRGPTGANVLTF. The DNA of the CDR3 is TGTGCCAGCTCCCAATCCCCCCGGGACAGGGGGCCAACTGGGGCCAACGTCCTGACTTTC.

The gene calls are TRBV6-1 and TRBJ1-5; no firm D call. The CDR3 loop spans 14 amino acids. Germline V lookup: CDR1 MNHNS, CDR2 SASEGT. V was clipped by 2 bases and J by 7 bases, with 12 bases between them. CDR3 sequence reads: CASSESVTRQPQHF. The CDR3 nucleotides are TGTGCCAGCAGTGAATCCGTGACAAGACAGCCCCAGCATTTT.

This clonotype was seen many times. The chain has TRBV4-2 and TRBJ1-5, with a tentative D call TRBD1 (5 bases). Per the germline V gene, CDR1 is LGHNA and CDR2 is YNFKEQ. The CDR3 is 18 amino acids. V was pared by 4 bases and J by 0 bases, with 19 bases between. The CDR3 sequence is CASSLKVTAGYSNQPQHF. CDR3 DNA sequence: TGTGCCAGCAGCCTAAAAGTGACAGCCGGGTATAGCAATCAGCCCCAGCATTTT.

This clonotype was recorded many times. V usage is TRBV5-1 and J usage is TRBJ1-1; D is ambiguous. This CDR3 spans 13 amino acids. In germline, CDR1 is SGHRS, CDR2 YFSETQ. Trimming left V 4 bases short and J 4 bases short, with 11 bases between. DNA for the CDR3: TGCGCCAGCAGCACCCCTTCGGGCACTGAAGCTTTCTTT. Amino acid sequence: CASSTPSGTEAFF.

This clonotype was counted ten times or more. The rearrangement links TRBV29-1 to TRBJ1-5, with D perhaps TRBD1 (6 bases). Germline CDR1 is SQVTM and CDR2 is ANQGSEA. The CDR3 sequence is 13 residues long. The V end lost 7 bases, the J end lost 4 bases, and 14 bases lay between the germline ends. The CDR3 DNA reads as TGCAGCGCCCAAAGGACAGAAAATCAGCCCCAGCATTTT. It codes for CSAQRTENQPQHF.

This clonotype was recorded many times. The chain carries TRBV12-3 or TRBV12-4 and TRBJ1-6; D unresolved. Trimming pared 3 bases from V and 8 bases from J, leaving 11 bases between. CDR3 length: 14 residues. The CDR3 DNA sequence: TGTGCCAGCAGTTTCGGCCTCGCAGATTCACCCCTCCACTTT. It encodes CASSFGLADSPLHF.

The CDR3 DNA reads TGTGCCAGTAGTACCGAACAGGGGGCTGACTACGAGCAGTACTTC. Encoded protein: CASSTEQGADYEQYF. V is TRBV19 and J is TRBJ2-7, with 9 bases fitting TRBD1. This CDR3 is 15 amino acids long. CDR1 and CDR2 (germline): LNHDA, SQIVND (reference sequence). V shed 4 bases and J 3 bases; nucleotides not matched to a gene: 7.

In its sample, this clonotype was seen many times. The rearrangement uses TRBV4-2 and TRBJ1-1; 8 nucleotides line up with TRBD1. CDR3 size: 15 residues. Germline V gives CDR1 LGHNA, CDR2 YNFKEQ. Unmatched junction bases numbered 8, after V lost 4 bases and J lost 4 bases. Here the CDR3 reads CASSRGDRLATEAFF. CDR3 in DNA: TGTGCCAGCAGCCGAGGGGACAGGTTGGCCACTGAAGCTTTCTTT.

The CDR3 sequence: CASSEVGGHDYGYTF. The DNA of the CDR3 is TGTGCCAGCAGTGAAGTAGGAGGGCACGACTATGGCTACACCTTC. V is TRBV2 and J is TRBJ1-2; D uncertain. CDR1 SNHLY and CDR2 FYNNEI come from the germline V gene. The CDR3 has 15 residues. V was trimmed by 1 base and J by 3 bases, leaving 12 bases between them. Full variable domain (missing parts from reference TRBV2 and TRBJ1-2): EPEVTQTPSHQVTQMGQEVILRCVPISNHLYFYWYRQILGQKVEFLVSFYNNEISEKSEIFDDQFSVERPDGSNFTLKIRSTKLEDSAMYFCASSEVGGHDYGYTFGSGTRLTVV.

This clonotype came up many times. This rearrangement joins TRBV5-1 to TRBJ2-7; TRBD2 agrees at 14 bases. The CDR3 consists of 15 residues. V was pared by 4 bases and J by 6 bases, with 6 bases of the junction left unmatched. Germline CDR1 reads SGHRS; CDR2 reads YFSETQ. The CDR3 sequence is CASSEGLAGAGEQYF. CDR3 bases: TGCGCCAGCAGCGAGGGACTAGCGGGAGCGGGCGAGCAGTACTTC.

The chain employs TRBV30 and TRBJ1-2; no clear D. V dropped 0 bases and J dropped 8 bases, with 10 bases sitting between them. Germline V gene sequence: CDR1 GTSNPN, CDR2 SVGIG (reference sequence). The CDR3 runs to 12 residues. CDR3 region: CAWSVIRAGYTF. CDR3 nucleotides: TGTGCCTGGAGTGTAATCCGAGCGGGCTACACCTTC.

V and J are TRBV20-1 and TRBJ2-7; D not resolved. The germline V gene encodes CDR1 DFQATT and CDR2 SNEGSKA (reference sequence). The CDR3 extends over 15 amino acids. V shed 0 bases and J shed 3 bases, with 15 bases lying between them. CDR3: CSARDIRLGSYEQYF. The CDR3 DNA reads TGCAGTGCTAGAGATATTCGCTTGGGCAGCTACGAGCAGTACTTC.

In regard to this clonotype: A read error is possible here, since a much larger clone lies one base away. The chain combines TRBV6-2 or TRBV6-3 with TRBJ2-7; 9 bases fit TRBD2. CDR3 length: 19 residues. Trimming took 3 bases from V and 2 from J; bases not matched to a gene: 17. Germline V gene sequence: CDR1 MNHEY, CDR2 SVGEGT. CDR3 sequence (DNA): TGTGCCAGCAGTTATCTGGGAGTTGCGGGAGGGCCCAGCACCTACGAGCAGTACTTC. Translated, it gives CASSYLGVAGGPSTYEQYF.

This clonotype was counted ten times or more. DNA of the CDR3: TGTGCCAGCAAGAGGGGGAAGACTGGGGCTTCCTACGAGCAGTACTTC. Translation: CASKRGKTGASYEQYF. This chain joins TRBV28 and TRBJ2-7, with D possibly matching TRBD1 (6 bases). Per germline, CDR1 MDHEN and CDR2 SYDVKM. V was cut by 7 bases and J by 1 base, with 20 bases left in between. The CDR3 spans 16 residues.

At least ten counts were recorded for this clonotype. The J gene is TRBJ1-1, the V gene TRBV29-1, with D hard to call. Germline V lookup: CDR1 SQVTM, CDR2 ANQGSEA. The V end was cut by 6 bases, the J end by 2 bases, with 16 bases between. The CDR3 has 14 amino acids. In DNA form, the CDR3 reads TGCAGCGTCAGACGGCCCCCAGCCAACACTGAAGCTTTCTTT. Translated, it gives CSVRRPPANTEAFF.

In its sample, this clonotype was seen many times. The gene calls are TRBV2 and TRBJ1-5; 7 bases are shared with TRBD1. The CDR3 has 14 residues. J lost 4 bases, V lost 7 bases, and 7 bases had no gene match. Germline CDR1 SNHLY, CDR2 FYNNEI. CDR3 nucleotide sequence: TGTGCCAGCACGACAGGGTATCCAAATCAGCCCCAGCATTTT. Its protein product is CASTTGYPNQPQHF.

This clonotype was recorded many times. The chain joins TRBV2 to TRBJ2-7; D remains unclear. The CDR3 runs to 13 residues. Per germline, CDR1 SNHLY and CDR2 FYNNEI. Deletions cut 7 bases from V and 3 bases from J, with 13 bases between. The CDR3 loop reads CASTQGRIYEQYF. CDR3 coding DNA: TGTGCCAGCACCCAAGGGCGAATCTACGAGCAGTACTTC.

This clonotype was seen at least ten times. The junction departs from the called germline gene at one end, perhaps through a read error. The chain joins TRBV10-3 to TRBJ1-1; D perhaps matches TRBD1 (5 bases). This CDR3 comprises 14 residues. Looked up from germline, CDR1 is ENHRY and CDR2 is SYGVKD. The chain's CDR3 is CAISPGLWGTEALF. CDR3 nucleotide sequence: TGTGCCATCAGTCCGGGGCTTTGGGGGACTGAAGCTCTCTTT.